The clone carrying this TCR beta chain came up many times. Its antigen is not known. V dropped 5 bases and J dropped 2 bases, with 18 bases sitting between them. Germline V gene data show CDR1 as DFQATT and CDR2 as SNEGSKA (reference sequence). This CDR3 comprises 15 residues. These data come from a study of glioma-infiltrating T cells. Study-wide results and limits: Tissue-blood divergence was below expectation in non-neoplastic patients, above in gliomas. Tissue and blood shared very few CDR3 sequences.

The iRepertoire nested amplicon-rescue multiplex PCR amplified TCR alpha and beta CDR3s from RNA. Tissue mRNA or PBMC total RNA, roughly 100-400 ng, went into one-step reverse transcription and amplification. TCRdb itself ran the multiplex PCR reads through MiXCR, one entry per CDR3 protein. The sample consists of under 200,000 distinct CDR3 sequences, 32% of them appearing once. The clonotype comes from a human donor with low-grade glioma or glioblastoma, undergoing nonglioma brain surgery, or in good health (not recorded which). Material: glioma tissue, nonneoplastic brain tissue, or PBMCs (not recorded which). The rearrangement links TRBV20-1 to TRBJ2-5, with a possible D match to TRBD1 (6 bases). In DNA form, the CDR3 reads TGCAGTGCTTCCCTCGCACAGGGAGTACAAGAGACCCAGTACTTC. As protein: CSASLAQGVQETQYF.